These T cell receptor beta chains were read from a single sample in a study of blood T cell repertoires in COVID-19. Profiling relied on immunoSEQ multiplex PCR, and the TCRdb table lists in-frame clones only, not all of them. The sample yields about 250,000 clones, 88% seen once. The sample consisted of peripheral blood. Receptor source: a woman under 40 with COVID-19, enrolled during active disease. CDR3s include the opening cysteine and the closing phenylalanine or tryptophan. D genes are given only for firm matches. Expanded clones get a size class; other rows say once, few or many, or leave the size out.

cdr3_nt	cdr3_aa	d_call	v_call	j_call	clone_size	cdr3_length
TGTGCCAGCAGCCCCGGGACAGGCTATAATTCACCCCTCCACTTT	CASSPGTGYNSPLHF	TRBD1	TRBV13	TRBJ1-6	once	15
TGTGCCAGTAGTCCATGGGGACAATTGAACACTGAAGCTTTCTTT	CASSPWGQLNTEAFF	-	TRBV19	TRBJ1-1	-	15
TGTGCCAGCAGCTTGACGGTGGGAGAGTCGGAGACCCAGTACTTC	CASSLTVGESETQYF	-	TRBV5-5	TRBJ2-5	once	15
TGCAGCGTTGAAAAGGGGGGGCCCCTGAACACCGGGGAGCTGTTTTTT	CSVEKGGPLNTGELFF	-	TRBV29-1	TRBJ2-2	-	16
TGTGCCAGCCGGGACAGTGGAGTAGCGAGATCCTACGAGCAGTACTTC	CASRDSGVARSYEQYF	TRBD1	TRBV6-6	TRBJ2-7	-	16
TGTGCCAGTAGCGACCTCGGGGGGGAGCCTCGGGGGAACGAGCAGTACTTC	CASSDLGGEPRGNEQYF	TRBD2	TRBV19	TRBJ2-7	-	17
TGTGCCAGCAGAGACAGTGAGGAGCAGTTCTTC	CASRDSEEQFF	-	TRBV6-5	TRBJ2-1	-	11
TGTGCCAGTAGTCCCCAGCTTACTAGCGGGGGGAATGAGCAGTTCTTC	CASSPQLTSGGNEQFF	TRBD2	TRBV19	TRBJ2-1	once	16
TGCGCCAGCAGCTCACAGGGTACCTTGAACACTGAAGCTTTCTTT	CASSSQGTLNTEAFF	-	TRBV5-1	TRBJ1-1	-	15
TGTGCCTGGAGTACAGCGGGCGGGGGCCAAGAGACCCAGTACTTC	CAWSTAGGGQETQYF	TRBD2	TRBV30	TRBJ2-5	-	15
TGTGCCAGCAGTTACAATTACGGACAATTGACACATGAGCAGTTCTTC	CASSYNYGQLTHEQFF	-	TRBV6-5	TRBJ2-1	-	16
TGTGCCAGCTCAAACGGACAGGGAGGCGAAAAACTGTTTTTT	CASSNGQGGEKLFF	TRBD1	TRBV18	TRBJ1-4	-	14
TGTGCCAGCATTCAAACAGGGTTTTTAGGAACCATATATTTT	CASIQTGFLGTIYF	-	TRBV6-5	TRBJ1-3	-	14
TGTGCCAGCTCATCTCCCGGGTCCTACGAGCAGTACTTC	CASSSPGSYEQYF	-	TRBV18	TRBJ2-7	once	13
TGTGCAAGTCGCTTAGAAGCTCTTCAGCCCCAGCATTTT	CASRLEALQPQHF	-	TRBV12-2	TRBJ1-5	-	13
TGTGCCAGCAGCGTGAATCAAGCGGTCGGCTCCTACAATGAGCAGTTCTTC	CASSVNQAVGSYNEQFF	-	TRBV9	TRBJ2-1	-	17
TGTGCCAGCAGCCTGACCCCGAGCAGCGATGAGCAGTTCTTC	CASSLTPSSDEQFF	-	TRBV11-3	TRBJ2-1	once	14
TGTGCCAGCAGCGCGGGGGGAGAGACCCAGTACTTC	CASSAGGETQYF	TRBD2	TRBV6-5	TRBJ2-5	few	12
TGCGCCAGCAGCCGACTCGGGGGGAACACCGGGGAGCTGTTTTTT	CASSRLGGNTGELFF	-	TRBV4-1	TRBJ2-2	-	15
TGTGCCAGCAGTTTTATCGCCCGACAGGGTAACACCGGGGAGCTGTTTTTT	CASSFIARQGNTGELFF	TRBD1	TRBV27	TRBJ2-2	-	17
TGTGCCAGCAGTCCTGACAGAACAGATACGCAGTATTTT	CASSPDRTDTQYF	-	TRBV5-4	TRBJ2-3	-	13
TGTGCTAGTGGTCCAACAGGGGAGAACGGCTACACCTTC	CASGPTGENGYTF	TRBD1	TRBV12-5	TRBJ1-2	-	13
TGTGCCAGCAGTGAAGCGCCAGGGGGCTCCGGGGAGCTGTTTTTT	CASSEAPGGSGELFF	TRBD1	TRBV2	TRBJ2-2	once	15
TGCGCCAGCAGCTTGGGCGGCATGAACACTGAAGCTTTCTTT	CASSLGGMNTEAFF	-	TRBV5-1	TRBJ1-1	-	14
TGTGCCAGCAGCTTAGCCCTGGGACAGAGAAACATGAACACTGAAGCTTTCTTT	CASSLALGQRNMNTEAFF	TRBD1	TRBV7-6	TRBJ1-1	-	18
TGTGCCAGTAGTCCCTTCGGGGGGGAGCAGTTCTTC	CASSPFGGEQFF	TRBD2	TRBV19	TRBJ2-1	-	12
TGTGCCAGCAGTTCACCGGGACACACCTACGAGCAGTACTTC	CASSSPGHTYEQYF	-	TRBV5-6	TRBJ2-7	-	14
TGTGCCAGCAGCCAAGGGGCGTCAGCTTATGGCTACACCTTC	CASSQGASAYGYTF	-	TRBV14	TRBJ1-2	-	14
TGTGCCAGCAGCTTGCCCCAGGCCAGGGGAGGCTACACCTTC	CASSLPQARGGYTF	-	TRBV5-6	TRBJ1-2	-	14
TGTGCCAGCAGCCGTAGACAGGCGGTTTATGGCTACACCTTC	CASSRRQAVYGYTF	-	TRBV5-8	TRBJ1-2	-	14
TGTGCCAGCAGCTTAGGGCGGGGCGCCTACAATGAGCAGTTCTTC	CASSLGRGAYNEQFF	-	TRBV7-2	TRBJ2-1	-	15
TGTGCCAGTAGTTGGAACGGGAAAGAGCAGTTCTTC	CASSWNGKEQFF	-	TRBV19	TRBJ2-1	-	12
TGCGCCAGCAGTGAGGGGGGGGAGGTAAGGAATGAGCAGTTCTTC	CASSEGGEVRNEQFF	TRBD2	TRBV10-1	TRBJ2-1	once	15
TGTGCCAGCAGCGGACAGCCACGGGAGACCCAGTACTTC	CASSGQPRETQYF	-	TRBV2	TRBJ2-5	few	13
TGTGCCAGCAGCCAAATGACAGGGGCCCACAATGAGCAGTTCTTC	CASSQMTGAHNEQFF	TRBD1	TRBV3-1/TRBV3-2	TRBJ2-1	-	15
TGTGCCAGCAGCTTAGAATGGGGACAGGGGACCTTGAACACTGAAGCTTTCTTT	CASSLEWGQGTLNTEAFF	TRBD1	TRBV11-3	TRBJ1-1	-	18
TGTGCCAGCAGCTTGGAGGGCGGGGGCCTCTCCTACGAGCAGTACTTC	CASSLEGGGLSYEQYF	-	TRBV5-4	TRBJ2-7	once	16
TGCGCCAGCAGCCAGGGAGCCTTGTTTGGGACTGAAGCTTTCTTT	CASSQGALFGTEAFF	-	TRBV4-3	TRBJ1-1	-	15
TGTGCCAGCAATCTAGGGGCAACCTTAACTTTCTTT	CASNLGATLTFF	-	TRBV12-3/TRBV12-4	TRBJ1-1	-	12
TGTGCCAGCAGCGTCCTAAGGGGCCAGGGTGTATGTCAGCCCCAGCATTTT	CASSVLRGQGVCQPQHF	-	TRBV11-2	TRBJ1-5	-	17
TGTGCCAGCAGCCAAGTGAGACAGGGGAATTCACCCCTCCACTTT	CASSQVRQGNSPLHF	TRBD1	TRBV4-2	TRBJ1-6	-	15
TGTGCCAGCACCCCCCCCAGCGGCCAAACCGAAAAACTGTTTTTT	CASTPPSGQTEKLFF	-	TRBV6-5	TRBJ1-4	-	15
TGTGCCAGCTCACCACCCGAGCGGGGGGGAGGTGAGCAGTTCTTC	CASSPPERGGGEQFF	TRBD2	TRBV18	TRBJ2-1	-	15
TGTGCCAGCAGCTTGGGGGAGGGCCCCCAAGAGACCCAGTACTTC	CASSLGEGPQETQYF	TRBD2	TRBV11-3	TRBJ2-5	-	15
TGCGCCAGCAGCCCCCTTCCCGGGGAGACCCAGTACTTC	CASSPLPGETQYF	-	TRBV4-1	TRBJ2-5	-	13
TGCGCCAGCAGCATTGGACAGGGAGGGGGGACCCAGTACTTC	CASSIGQGGGTQYF	-	TRBV5-1	TRBJ2-5	once	14
TGTGCCAGCAGCCCGAGAATTTTGGGCTTTCAGCCCCAGCATTTT	CASSPRILGFQPQHF	-	TRBV7-8	TRBJ1-5	once	15
TGTGCCAGCAGCTTAGCGTCTAGCAGCGGATACGAGCAGTACTTC	CASSLASSSGYEQYF	-	TRBV7-2	TRBJ2-7	once	15
TGTGCCAGCAGCCGACAGTTCGGAGTGAGGGAGACCCAGTACTTC	CASSRQFGVRETQYF	-	TRBV7-6	TRBJ2-5	-	15
TGTGCTAGTGGTCAAGACAGGGTGAGGGCCACTGAAGCTTTCTTT	CASGQDRVRATEAFF	TRBD1	TRBV12-5	TRBJ1-1	-	15